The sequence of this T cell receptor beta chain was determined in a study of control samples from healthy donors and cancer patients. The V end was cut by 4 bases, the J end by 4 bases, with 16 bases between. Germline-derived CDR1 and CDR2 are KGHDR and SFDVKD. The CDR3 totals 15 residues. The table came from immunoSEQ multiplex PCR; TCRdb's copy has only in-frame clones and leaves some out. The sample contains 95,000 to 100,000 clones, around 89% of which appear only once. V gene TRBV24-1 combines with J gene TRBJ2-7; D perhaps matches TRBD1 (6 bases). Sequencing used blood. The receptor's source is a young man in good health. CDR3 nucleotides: TGTGCCACCAGTGAACGGAGGACAGTGGGGTACGAGCAGTACTTC. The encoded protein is CATSERRTVGYEQYF.